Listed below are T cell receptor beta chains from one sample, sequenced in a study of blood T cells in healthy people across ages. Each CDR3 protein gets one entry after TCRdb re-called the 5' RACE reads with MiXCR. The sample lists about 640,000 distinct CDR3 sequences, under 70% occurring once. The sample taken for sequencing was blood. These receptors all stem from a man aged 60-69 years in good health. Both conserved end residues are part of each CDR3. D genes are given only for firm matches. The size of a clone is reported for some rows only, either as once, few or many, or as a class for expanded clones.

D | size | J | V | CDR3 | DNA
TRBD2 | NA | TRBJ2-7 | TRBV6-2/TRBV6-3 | CASKSGGLTYEQYF | TGTGCCAGCAAGAGCGGGGGGCTAACCTACGAGCAGTACTTC
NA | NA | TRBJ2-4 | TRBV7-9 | CANSSTGKNIQYF | TGTGCCAACAGCTCTACGGGGAAAAACATTCAGTACTTC
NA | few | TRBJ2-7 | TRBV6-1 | CASSEILPYEQYF | TGTGCCAGCAGCGAGATACTACCCTACGAGCAGTACTTC
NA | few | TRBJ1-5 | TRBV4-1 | CASSLTAGDLLNQPQHF | TGCGCCAGCAGCCTGACAGCAGGGGACTTACTGAATCAGCCCCAGCATTTT
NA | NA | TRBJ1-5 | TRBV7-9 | CASGPQGFNQPQHF | TGTGCCAGCGGGCCACAGGGATTTAATCAGCCCCAGCATTTT
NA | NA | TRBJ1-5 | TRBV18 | CASSQADFQPQHF | TGTGCCAGCTCCCAGGCGGATTTTCAGCCCCAGCATTTT
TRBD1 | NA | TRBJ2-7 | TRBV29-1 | CSVGIQGSEQYF | TGCAGCGTTGGTATACAGGGGAGCGAGCAGTACTTC
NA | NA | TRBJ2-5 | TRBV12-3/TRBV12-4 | CASSLGATSSQETQYF | TGTGCCAGCAGTTTAGGGGCTACTTCGAGTCAAGAGACCCAGTACTTC
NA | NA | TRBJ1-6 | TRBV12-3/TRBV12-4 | CASSIGDRFHSPLHF | TGTGCCAGCTCCATCGGAGACAGGTTCCATTCACCCCTCCACTTT
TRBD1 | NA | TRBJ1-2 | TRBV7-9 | CASSLGGTGANYGYTF | TGTGCCAGCAGCTTAGGCGGGACAGGCGCTAACTATGGCTACACCTTC
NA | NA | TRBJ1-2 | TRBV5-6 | CASSLVGDINYGYTF | TGTGCCAGCAGCTTGGTAGGGGACATAAACTATGGCTACACCTTC
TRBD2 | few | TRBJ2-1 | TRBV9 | CASSVVSGGLANEQFF | TGTGCCAGCAGCGTTGTCAGCGGGGGTTTGGCCAATGAGCAGTTCTTC
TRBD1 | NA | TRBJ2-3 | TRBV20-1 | CSARDTIQGDTQYF | TGCAGTGCTAGAGACACAATACAGGGGGATACGCAGTATTTT